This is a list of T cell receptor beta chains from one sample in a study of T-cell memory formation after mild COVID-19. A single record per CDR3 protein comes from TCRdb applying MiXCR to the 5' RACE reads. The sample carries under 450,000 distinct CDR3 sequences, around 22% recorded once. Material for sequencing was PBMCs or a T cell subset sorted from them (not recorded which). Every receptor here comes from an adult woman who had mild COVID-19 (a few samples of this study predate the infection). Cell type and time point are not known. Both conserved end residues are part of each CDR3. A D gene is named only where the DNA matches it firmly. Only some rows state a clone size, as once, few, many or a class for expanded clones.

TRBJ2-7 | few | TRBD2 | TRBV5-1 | TGCGCCAGCAGCCCCGTCGGGGGGACCTACGAGCAGTACTTC | CASSPVGGTYEQYF
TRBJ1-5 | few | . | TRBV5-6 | TGTGCCAGCAGCTTGTATGGTAGCAATCAGCCCCAGCATTTT | CASSLYGSNQPQHF
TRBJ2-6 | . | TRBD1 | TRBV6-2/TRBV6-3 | TGTGCCAGCAAACCACAGGGGGGAGTGATGTCTGGGGCCAACGTCCTGACTTTC | CASKPQGGVMSGANVLTF
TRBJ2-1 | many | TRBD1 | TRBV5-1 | TGTGCTAGCAGCTCTGACAGGGGGAATGAGCAGTTCTTC | CASSSDRGNEQFF
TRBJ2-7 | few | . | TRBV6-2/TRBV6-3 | TGTGCCAGCAGTGGCCGGGGGCAGGGAAACGAGCAGTACTTC | CASSGRGQGNEQYF
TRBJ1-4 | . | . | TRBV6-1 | TGTGCCAGCAGTGAACAGGGCGAAGAAAAACTGTTTTTT | CASSEQGEEKLFF
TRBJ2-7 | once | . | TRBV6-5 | TGTGCCAGCAGCCTCACGGGGGATTCCTACGAGCAGTACTTC | CASSLTGDSYEQYF
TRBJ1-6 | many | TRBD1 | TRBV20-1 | TGCAGTGCTAGGCTCCGGGACAGGGGACATTCACCCCTCCACTTT | CSARLRDRGHSPLHF
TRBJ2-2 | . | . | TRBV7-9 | TGTGCCAGCAGCTTAAACCGAGTTTTCAGGATGTCCGGGGAGCTGTTTTTT | CASSLNRVFRMSGELFF
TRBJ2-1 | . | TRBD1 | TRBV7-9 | TGTGCCAGCAGCTTGGCAGGGGGCTGGTTAAATGAGCAGTTCTTC | CASSLAGGWLNEQFF
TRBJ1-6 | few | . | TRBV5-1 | TGCGCCAGCAGCTTGGTTGACGTAGAGAATTCACCCCTCCACTTT | CASSLVDVENSPLHF
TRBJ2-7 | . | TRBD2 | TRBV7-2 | TGTGCCAGCAGCCCCCCTAGCGGGAGGTTCTCCTACGAGCAGTACTTC | CASSPPSGRFSYEQYF
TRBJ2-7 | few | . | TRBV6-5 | TGTGCCAGCAGGCCGGATAGACCCTACGAGCAGTACTTC | CASRPDRPYEQYF
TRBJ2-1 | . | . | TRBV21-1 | TGTGCCAGCAACCGAGACAGGGAGAGGAATGAGCAGTTCTTC | CASNRDRERNEQFF
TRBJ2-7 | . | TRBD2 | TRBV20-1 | TGCAGTGCCCTAAGAACTAGCGGGGGGGATTACGAGCAGTACTTC | CSALRTSGGDYEQYF
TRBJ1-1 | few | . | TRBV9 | TGTGCCAGCAGCGGACAAGGAGGGTCTGAAGCTTTCTTT | CASSGQGGSEAFF
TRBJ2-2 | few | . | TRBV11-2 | TGTGCCAGCAGCGCGGGGTTTTTCGGGGAGCTGTTTTTT | CASSAGFFGELFF
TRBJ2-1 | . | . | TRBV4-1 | TGCGCCAGCAGCCAACCTTTGAGCCTGGCAGGACGACAGTACAATGAGCAGTTCTTC | CASSQPLSLAGRQYNEQFF
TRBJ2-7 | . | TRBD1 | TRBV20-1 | TGCAGTGCTCGGACAGGATTTACCTACGAGCAGTACTTC | CSARTGFTYEQYF
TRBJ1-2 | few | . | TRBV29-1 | TGCAGCGTTGAAGAAATGTTGGCCACCTTC | CSVEEMLATF
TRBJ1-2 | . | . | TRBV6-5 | TGTGCCAGCAGTTACTCACCCCGGTCGGCCGGCTACACCTTC | CASSYSPRSAGYTF
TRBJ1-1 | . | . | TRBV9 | TGTGCCAGCAGCGCGACACAGGGGAACACTGAAGCTTTCTTT | CASSATQGNTEAFF
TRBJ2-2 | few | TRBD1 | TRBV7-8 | TGTGCCAGCAGCTCGTCCTTGGCACAGGGGAGAATCGGGGAGCTGTTTTTT | CASSSSLAQGRIGELFF
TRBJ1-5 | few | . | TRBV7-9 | TGTGCCAGCAGTCTTCAAGGGCCGCAGCCCCAGCATTTT | CASSLQGPQPQHF
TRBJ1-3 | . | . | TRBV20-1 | TGCAGTGCTGGTGACAGAACATCTGTAAACACCATATATTTT | CSAGDRTSVNTIYF
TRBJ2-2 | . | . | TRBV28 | TGTGCCAGCAGTCCACAGAGATTGAACACCGGGGAGCTGTTTTTT | CASSPQRLNTGELFF
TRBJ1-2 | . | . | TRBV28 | TGTGCCAGCGGCTCGGGAGGAAGTCCCCGGGGCTACACCTTC | CASGSGGSPRGYTF
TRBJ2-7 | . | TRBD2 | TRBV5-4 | TGTGCCAGCAGCTTTTATCTTCTAGCGGGAGCCACGGAGCAGTACTTC | CASSFYLLAGATEQYF
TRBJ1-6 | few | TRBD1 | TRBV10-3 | TGTGCCATCAGTGTCGGGACAGGGGAAAGTTCCACCCTCCACTTT | CAISVGTGESSTLHF
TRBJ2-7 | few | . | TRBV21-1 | TGTGCCAGGGGCAGGGGATCCTACGAGCAGTACTTC | CARGRGSYEQYF
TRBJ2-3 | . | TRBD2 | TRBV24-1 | TGTGCCACCAGTGATGCCCTCGGGGGGGCAACAGATACGCAGTATTTT | CATSDALGGATDTQYF
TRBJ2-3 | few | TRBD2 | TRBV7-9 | TGTGCCAGCAGACTCCTAGCGGGGGGGCCCAGGGATACGCAGTATTTT | CASRLLAGGPRDTQYF
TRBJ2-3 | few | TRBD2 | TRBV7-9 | TGTGCCAGCAGCTTCGTCGTAGCGGGATTGGCAGATACGCAGTATTTT | CASSFVVAGLADTQYF
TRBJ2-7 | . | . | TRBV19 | TGTGCCAGTAGTATAGGGGGAATTTTGCCCCTTGGGGAGCAGTACTTC | CASSIGGILPLGEQYF
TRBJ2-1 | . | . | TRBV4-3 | TGCGCCAGCAGCCAAGATCGCGGGGACAATGAGCAGTTCTTC | CASSQDRGDNEQFF
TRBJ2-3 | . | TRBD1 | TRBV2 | TGTGCCAGCAGAACCGGGACAGGAGGAGATACGCAGTATTTT | CASRTGTGGDTQYF
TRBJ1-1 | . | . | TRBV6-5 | TGTGCCAGCAGCCCCAATGGATTGAACACTGAAGCTTTCTTT | CASSPNGLNTEAFF